One sample yielded the 24 T cell receptor beta chains listed below, sequenced in a study of T cell changes during pregnancy in multiple sclerosis. The protocol was immunoSEQ multiplex PCR, while the TCRdb copy is restricted to in-frame clones and leaves out a portion. The data hold around 50,000 clones, with around nine tenths observed a single time. Material: CD4+ T cells from peripheral blood mononuclear cells, obtained after pregnancy. The receptors come from a female donor in good health, enrolled as a control in a pregnancy study.

J is TRBJ1-1 and V is TRBV28; perhaps TRBD1 as D (5 bases). Trimming took 5 bases from V and 3 from J, leaving 13 bases between them. CDR3 length equals 14 residues. The germline CDR1 and CDR2 sequences are MDHEN and SYDVKM. CDR3 in DNA: TGTGCCAGCAGTATCTGGGGCGCGGACACTGAAGCTTTCTTT. Its protein product is CASSIWGADTEAFF.

The rearrangement links TRBV29-1 to TRBJ1-1; D not resolved. Germline lookup yields CDR1 SQVTM and CDR2 ANQGSEA. The ends were cut back, 1 base at V and 0 bases at J, with 9 bases in the middle. There are 14 residues in the CDR3. The CDR3: CSVEGRNMNTEAFF. The CDR3 nucleotides read TGCAGCGTTGAAGGGCGGAACATGAACACTGAAGCTTTCTTT.

The rearrangement joins TRBV5-8 to TRBJ2-1; D uncertain. The CDR3 sequence is 15 residues long. Germline-derived CDR1 and CDR2 are SGHTS and YDEGEE. The V end was cut by 0 bases, the J end by 8 bases, with 15 bases between. The DNA for the CDR3 is TGTGCCAGCAGCTTGGAAGTCGGAGTTGGCGATGAGCAGTTCTTC. Its translation: CASSLEVGVGDEQFF. The complete variable domain, with remaining parts taken from reference TRBV5-8 and TRBJ2-1, reads EAGVTQSPTHLIKTRGQQATLRCSPISGHTSVYWYQQALGLGLQFLLWYDEGEERNRGNFPPRFSGRQFPNYSSELNVNALELEDSALYLCASSLEVGVGDEQFFGPGTRLTVL.

This chain uses TRBV4-2 with TRBJ2-1; 12 nucleotides agree with TRBD2. CDR1 is LGHNA, CDR2 YNFKEQ, per germline. V shed 0 bases and J 9 bases; nucleotides not matched to a gene: 9. CDR3 length: 17 amino acids. The CDR3 loop reads CASSQDGASGRVGEQFF. CDR3 sequence (DNA): TGTGCCAGCAGCCAAGACGGAGCTAGCGGGAGGGTAGGTGAGCAGTTCTTC.

The rearrangement uses TRBV5-1 and TRBJ1-2, with 7 bases aligning to TRBD1. J lost 6 bases, V lost 2 bases, and 1 base had no gene match. The CDR3 consists of 12 residues. The V gene's germline CDR1 is SGHRS and CDR2 YFSETQ. The CDR3 nucleotides are TGCGCCAGCAGCTTACAGGGGAATGGCTACACCTTC. Translating gives CASSLQGNGYTF.

The rearrangement joins TRBV11-2 to TRBJ2-6, with D perhaps TRBD1 (6 bases). The germline V gene encodes CDR1 SGHAT and CDR2 FQNNGV. CDR3 size: 15 residues. Trimming removed 3 bases at V and 0 bases at J, with 6 bases between. The CDR3 DNA sequence: TGTGCCAGCAGCTTGGGACACTCTGGGGCCAACGTCCTGACTTTC. Amino acids: CASSLGHSGANVLTF.

The chain has TRBV7-9 and TRBJ2-3, with D maybe TRBD1 (5 bases). The CDR3 is 15 amino acids. Trimming cost V 3 bases and J 6 bases, with 16 bases left between them. Per germline, CDR1 SEHNR and CDR2 FQNEAQ (reference sequence). In DNA, the CDR3 is TGTGCCAGCAGCTTGGACATAGGGCCAGCCGATACGCAGTATTTT. Its translation is CASSLDIGPADTQYF.

V is TRBV28 and J is TRBJ1-1; a possible D gene is TRBD1 (6 bases). The CDR3 spans 13 residues. Trimming stripped 7 bases from V and 3 bases from J, with 12 bases between. The germline gives CDR1 MDHEN, CDR2 SYDVKM. The CDR3 nucleotides are TGTGCCAGCATCAAGGACAGTTACACTGAAGCTTTCTTT. Encoded protein: CASIKDSYTEAFF.

The rearrangement links TRBV10-3 to TRBJ2-1; perhaps TRBD2 as D (5 bases). There are 14 residues in the CDR3. Per the germline V gene, CDR1 is ENHRY and CDR2 is SYGVKD. V shed 6 bases and J shed 2 bases, with 11 bases lying between them. The CDR3 loop reads CAIRASSAYNEQFF. The CDR3 nucleotides read TGTGCCATCAGGGCTAGCAGTGCCTACAATGAGCAGTTCTTC.

The chain has TRBV7-3 and TRBJ1-1; D is ambiguous. This CDR3 has 13 residues. Germline values: CDR1 SGHTA, CDR2 FQGTGA. Trimming stripped 5 bases from V and 1 base from J, with 8 bases between. CDR3 DNA: TGTGCCAGCAGCCCGATGGCGAACACTGAAGCTTTCTTT. Residues: CASSPMANTEAFF. The entire variable domain, with the rest obtained from reference TRBV7-3 and TRBJ1-1, is as follows: GAGVSQTPSNKVTEKGKYVELRCDPISGHTALYWYRQSLGQGPEFLIYFQGTGAADDSGLPNDRFFAVRPEGSVSTLKIQRTERGDSAVYLCASSPMANTEAFFGQGTRLTVV.

The rearrangement joins TRBV27 to TRBJ2-7; D may be TRBD1 (5 bases). V was clipped by 6 bases and J by 3 bases, with 15 bases between them. This CDR3 is built from 14 residues. The germline V gene has CDR1 MNHEY and CDR2 SMNVEV (reference sequence). The CDR3 loop is CASRPFDRFYEQYF. DNA for the CDR3: TGTGCCAGCAGGCCCTTCGACAGATTCTACGAGCAGTACTTC.

The chain joins TRBV6-6 to TRBJ1-1; D is possibly TRBD1 (6 bases). CDR1 MNHNY and CDR2 SVGAGI come from the germline V gene (reference sequence). V lost 7 bases and J lost 4, with 22 bases in between. CDR3 length: 16 amino acids. The DNA for the CDR3 is TGTGCCAGCACCCAGGTGGGGGGGCGCGCGGTCACTGAAGCTTTCTTT. It codes for CASTQVGGRAVTEAFF.

The rearrangement joins TRBV6-1 to TRBJ2-5, with D possibly matching TRBD1 (7 bases). The CDR3 has 16 residues. From germline, CDR1 is MNHNS and CDR2 SASEGT. Between the trimmed V and J ends, which lost 1 base and 9 bases, there was a span of 21 bases. The CDR3 bases are TGTGCCAGCAGTGAAGGGTATGGACCCAGGGGGGAGGCCCAGTACTTC. Translated, it gives CASSEGYGPRGEAQYF.

V gene TRBV6-4 combines with J gene TRBJ1-2; D gene ambiguous. Germline V lookup: CDR1 MRHNA, CDR2 SNTAGT. The CDR3 length is 11 residues. Trimming removed 4 bases from V and 7 bases from J, with 7 bases in between. For the CDR3, the DNA is TGTGCCAGCAGTGCCGGCGGTGGCTACACCTTC. It codes for CASSAGGGYTF.

This chain uses TRBV6-1 with TRBJ2-7; 9 bases are a match to TRBD2. V dropped 3 bases and J dropped 6; count of bases not matched to a gene: 15. This CDR3 spans 17 amino acids. The germline V gene encodes CDR1 MNHNS and CDR2 SASEGT. The CDR3 sequence is CASSDSFSAGGPGEQYF. In DNA form, the CDR3 reads TGTGCCAGCAGTGATTCCTTTTCTGCGGGAGGGCCCGGCGAGCAGTACTTC.

CDR3 in amino acids: CASSSPQGLAGTDTQYF. Here the CDR3 DNA reads TGTGCCAGCAGCTCACCCCAAGGACTAGCGGGCACAGATACGCAGTATTTT. The gene calls are TRBV11-2 and TRBJ2-3, with 10 bases identical to TRBD2. Trimming cost V 4 bases and J 1 base; bases outside gene matches: 8. The germline CDR1 and CDR2 sequences are SGHAT and FQNNGV. The CDR3 totals 17 residues.

This clone was observed a handful of times. The rearrangement uses TRBV30 and TRBJ2-7; TRBD1 is a possible D gene (6 bases). The germline gives CDR1 GTSNPN, CDR2 SVGIG (reference sequence). V shed 4 bases and J shed 0 bases, with 7 bases lying between them. The CDR3 is 12 residues long. For the CDR3, the DNA is TGTGCCTGGAAAGGGGGCTCCTACGAGCAGTACTTC. Translating gives CAWKGGSYEQYF.

The J gene is TRBJ1-5, the V gene TRBV6-5; 7 bases align to TRBD1. From germline, CDR1 is MNHEY and CDR2 SVGAGI. CDR3 length: 15 residues. Trimming removed 6 bases from V and 2 bases from J; junction bases left unmatched: 7. The CDR3 DNA sequence: TGTGCCAGCAGAAGGCGGGACAGCCGCAATCAGCCCCAGCATTTT. Amino acid sequence: CASRRRDSRNQPQHF.

The V gene is TRBV18, the J gene TRBJ1-5; TRBD1 might be the D (6 bases). The ends were cut back, 6 bases at V and 5 bases at J, with 20 bases in the middle. The CDR3 spans 16 residues. The germline V gene encodes CDR1 KGHSH and CDR2 LQKENI. The CDR3: CASSPGQLGMYQPQHF. CDR3 sequence (DNA): TGTGCCAGCTCCCCAGGACAGTTGGGCATGTATCAGCCCCAGCATTTT.

The chain uses TRBV7-2 and TRBJ2-7; 8 nucleotides match TRBD1. With 6 bases clipped from V and 3 bases from J, the junction kept 10 bases outside the gene matches. From germline, CDR1 is SGHTA and CDR2 FQGNSA. This CDR3 is 15 amino acids long. The CDR3 nucleotides read TGTGCCAGCAGATTTTCAGGGGGCCGCATCTACGAGCAGTACTTC. Its translation is CASRFSGGRIYEQYF.

This sequence joins TRBV11-3 and TRBJ2-1, with a weak D call TRBD2 (6 bases). Deletions cut 1 base from V and 7 bases from J, with 20 bases between. Germline loops: CDR1 SGHNT, CDR2 YENEEA. The CDR3 runs 17 residues. CDR3 in amino acids: CASSLGTGLTYGNEQFF. DNA of the CDR3: TGTGCCAGCAGCTTAGGTACGGGACTGACATACGGAAATGAGCAGTTCTTC.

The chain is built from TRBV7-2 and TRBJ2-3, with D perhaps TRBD2 (7 bases). The CDR3 length is 16 residues. V was trimmed by 3 bases and J by 5 bases, leaving 18 bases between them. Germline CDR1 reads SGHTA; CDR2 reads FQGNSA. The CDR3 loop is CASSLRAGAQGDTQYF. CDR3 coding DNA: TGTGCCAGCAGCTTGCGCGCGGGGGCTCAGGGAGATACGCAGTATTTT.

This chain joins TRBV7-9 and TRBJ2-3; D is possibly TRBD2 (5 bases). Germline-derived CDR1 and CDR2 are SEHNR and FQNEAQ (reference sequence). The CDR3 totals 15 residues. The V end was cut by 4 bases, the J end by 2 bases, with 13 bases between. The CDR3 loop reads CASSSGLGDTDTQYF. CDR3 bases: TGTGCCAGCAGCTCAGGACTGGGAGACACAGATACGCAGTATTTT.

This chain connects TRBV5-1 to TRBJ2-5, with D unclear. The CDR3 has 14 amino acids. The germline V gene encodes CDR1 SGHRS and CDR2 YFSETQ. The ends were cut back, 3 bases at V and 0 bases at J, with 9 bases in the middle. CDR3 nucleotide sequence: TGCGCCAGCAGCTCCGGGTGGAACCAAGAGACCCAGTACTTC. Residues: CASSSGWNQETQYF.